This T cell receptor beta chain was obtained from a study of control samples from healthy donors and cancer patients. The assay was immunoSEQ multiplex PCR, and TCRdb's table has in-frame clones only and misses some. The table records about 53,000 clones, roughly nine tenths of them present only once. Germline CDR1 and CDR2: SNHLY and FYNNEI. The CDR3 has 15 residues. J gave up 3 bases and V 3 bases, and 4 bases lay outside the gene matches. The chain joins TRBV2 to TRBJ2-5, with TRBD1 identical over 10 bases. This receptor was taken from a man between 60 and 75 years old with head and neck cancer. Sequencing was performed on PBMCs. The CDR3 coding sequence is TGTGCCAGCAGTGAGGACAGGGGGATAGAAGAGACCCAGTACTTC. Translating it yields CASSEDRGIEETQYF. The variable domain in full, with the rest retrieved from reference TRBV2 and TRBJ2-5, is EPEVTQTPSHQVTQMGQEVILRCVPISNHLYFYWYRQILGQKVEFLVSFYNNEISEKSEIFDDQFSVERPDGSNFTLKIRSTKLEDSAMYFCASSEDRGIEETQYFGPGTRLLVL.